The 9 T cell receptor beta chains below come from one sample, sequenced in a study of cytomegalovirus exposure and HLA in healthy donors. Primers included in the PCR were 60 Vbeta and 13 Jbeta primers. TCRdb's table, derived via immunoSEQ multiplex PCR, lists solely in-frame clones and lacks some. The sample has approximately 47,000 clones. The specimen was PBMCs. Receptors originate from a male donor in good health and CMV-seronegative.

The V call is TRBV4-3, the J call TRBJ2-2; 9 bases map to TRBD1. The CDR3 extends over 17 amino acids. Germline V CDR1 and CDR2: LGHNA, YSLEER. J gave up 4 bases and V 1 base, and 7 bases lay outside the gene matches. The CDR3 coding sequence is TGCGCCAGCAGCCAAGCAGGGACAGGGACAGCCACCGGGGAGCTGTTTTTT. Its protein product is CASSQAGTGTATGELFF.

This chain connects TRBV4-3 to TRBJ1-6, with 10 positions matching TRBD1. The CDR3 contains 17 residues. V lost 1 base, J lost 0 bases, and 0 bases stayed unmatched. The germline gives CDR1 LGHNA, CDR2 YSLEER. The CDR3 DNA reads TGCGCCAGCAGCCAAGGGACAGGGGGCTCCTATAATTCACCCCTCCACTTT. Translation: CASSQGTGGSYNSPLHF.

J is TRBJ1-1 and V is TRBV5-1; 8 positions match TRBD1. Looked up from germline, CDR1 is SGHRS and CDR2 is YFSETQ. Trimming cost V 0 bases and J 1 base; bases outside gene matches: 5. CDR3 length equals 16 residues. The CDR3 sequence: CASSLATGGTNTEAFF. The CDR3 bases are TGCGCCAGCAGCTTGGCCACAGGGGGAACGAACACTGAAGCTTTCTTT.

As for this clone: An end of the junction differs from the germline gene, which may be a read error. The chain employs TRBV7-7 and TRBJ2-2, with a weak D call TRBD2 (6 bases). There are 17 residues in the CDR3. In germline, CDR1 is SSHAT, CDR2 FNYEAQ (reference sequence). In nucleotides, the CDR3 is TGTGCTAGCAGAAGGGACTCTGATGACGCGAACACCGGGGAGCTGTTTTTT. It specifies CASRRDSDDANTGELFF.

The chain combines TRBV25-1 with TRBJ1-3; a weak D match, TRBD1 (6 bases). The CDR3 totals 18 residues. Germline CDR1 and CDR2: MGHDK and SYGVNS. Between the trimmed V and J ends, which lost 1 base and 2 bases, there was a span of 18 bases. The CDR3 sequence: CASSESASHRAAGNTIYF. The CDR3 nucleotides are TGTGCCAGCAGTGAATCCGCCTCTCACAGGGCGGCTGGAAACACCATATATTTT. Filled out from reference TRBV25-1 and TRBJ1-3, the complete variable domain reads EADIYQTPRYLVIGTGKKITLECSQTMGHDKMYWYQQDPGMELHLIHYSYGVNSTEKGDLSSESTVSRIRTEHFPLTLESARPSHTSQYLCASSESASHRAAGNTIYFGEGSWLTVV.

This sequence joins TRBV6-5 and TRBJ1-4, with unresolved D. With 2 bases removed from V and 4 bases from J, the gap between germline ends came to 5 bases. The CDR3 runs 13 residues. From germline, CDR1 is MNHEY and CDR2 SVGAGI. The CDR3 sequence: CASSYGLNEKLFF. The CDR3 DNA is TGTGCCAGCAGTTACGGCCTTAATGAAAAACTGTTTTTT.

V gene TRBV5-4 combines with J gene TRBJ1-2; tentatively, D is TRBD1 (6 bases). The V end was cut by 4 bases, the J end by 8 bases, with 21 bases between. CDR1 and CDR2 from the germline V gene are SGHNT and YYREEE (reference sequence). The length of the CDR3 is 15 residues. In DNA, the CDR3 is TGTGCCAGCAGCCGTTTTGCCGCAGGGGTCGAGGGCTACACCTTC. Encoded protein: CASSRFAAGVEGYTF.

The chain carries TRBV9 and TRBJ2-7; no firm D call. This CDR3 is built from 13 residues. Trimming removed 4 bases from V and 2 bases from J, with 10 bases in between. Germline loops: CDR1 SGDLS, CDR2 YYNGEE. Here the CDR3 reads CASSKDNPYEQYF. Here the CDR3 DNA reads TGTGCCAGCAGCAAAGACAACCCCTACGAGCAGTACTTC.

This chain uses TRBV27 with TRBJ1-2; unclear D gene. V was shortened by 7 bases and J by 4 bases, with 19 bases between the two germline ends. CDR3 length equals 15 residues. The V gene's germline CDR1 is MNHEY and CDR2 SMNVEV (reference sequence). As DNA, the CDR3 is TGTGCCAGCACCCCCGGCGGCAGCGAGGGCTATGGCTACACCTTC. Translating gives CASTPGGSEGYGYTF.